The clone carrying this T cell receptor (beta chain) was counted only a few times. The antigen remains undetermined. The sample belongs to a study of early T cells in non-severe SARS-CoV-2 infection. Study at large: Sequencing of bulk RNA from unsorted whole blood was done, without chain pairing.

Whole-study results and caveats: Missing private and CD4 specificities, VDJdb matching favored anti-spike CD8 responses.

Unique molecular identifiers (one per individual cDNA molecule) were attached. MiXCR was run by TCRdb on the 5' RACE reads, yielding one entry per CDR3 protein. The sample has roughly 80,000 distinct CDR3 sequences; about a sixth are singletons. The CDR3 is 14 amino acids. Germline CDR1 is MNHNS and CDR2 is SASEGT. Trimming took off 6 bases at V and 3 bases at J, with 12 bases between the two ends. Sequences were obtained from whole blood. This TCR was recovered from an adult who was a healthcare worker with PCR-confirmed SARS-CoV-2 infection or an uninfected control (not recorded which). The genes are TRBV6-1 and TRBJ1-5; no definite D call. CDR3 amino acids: CASRFDNYNQPQHF. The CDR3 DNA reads TGTGCCAGCAGGTTCGACAACTACAATCAGCCCCAGCATTTT.